The 14 T cell receptor beta chains listed next were all sequenced from one sample in a study of blood T cell dynamics during melanoma immunotherapy (dated by TCRdb to 2020 to 2021). The time point label here, explained by the study, means: week 3, after first cycle of checkpoint inhibitor. Libraries were made using the immunoSEQ multiplex PCR assay. TCRdb took over this immuneACCESS table, retaining in-frame rearrangements with V and J assigned. Such tables are incomplete; in checked studies, under half of the missing clones stem from an unresolved V gene, and the remainder is unexplained. The sample yields 13,000 to 15,000 clones; just over 85% were counted once. The ten largest clones add up to approximately 5% of the sample. The specimen was blood, collected from a patient treated with checkpoint blockade. Receptor source: a human donor with melanoma.

The V and J genes are TRBV14 and TRBJ2-3; the D gene is possibly TRBD2 (6 bases). The germline gives CDR1 SGHDN, CDR2 FVKESK. V lost 1 base and J 10 bases, leaving 12 bases between the germline ends. The length of the CDR3 is 13 residues. DNA for the CDR3: TGTGCCAGCAGCCAAGTTAGGAGGGATTCGCAGTATTTT. Residues: CASSQVRRDSQYF.

This chain joins TRBV18 and TRBJ2-1, with 9 bases that match TRBD2. The V segment lost 3 bases and the J segment 10 bases; nucleotides outside the gene matches: 10. The germline V gene encodes CDR1 KGHSH and CDR2 LQKENI. There are 15 residues in the CDR3. CDR3 amino acids: CASSPREGGRVEQFF. For the CDR3, the DNA is TGTGCCAGCTCACCGAGGGAAGGCGGGAGGGTAGAGCAGTTCTTC.

CDR3 coding DNA: TGTGCCAGCAGCCAAGTTGTGGGAGTCTTCACCGGGGAGCTGTTTTTT. Translated: CASSQVVGVFTGELFF. The J gene is TRBJ2-2, the V gene TRBV14, with D possibly TRBD2 on 5 matching bases. CDR1 is SGHDN, CDR2 FVKESK, per germline. CDR3 size: 16 residues. V was shortened by 1 base and J by 4 bases, with 13 bases between the two germline ends.

In DNA form, the CDR3 reads TGTGCCAGCAGTGGGGGGGCTTCAGATACGCAGTATTTT. Translating it yields CASSGGASDTQYF. This chain joins TRBV2 and TRBJ2-3, with D perhaps matching TRBD1 or TRBD2 (6 bases each). Germline CDR1 reads SNHLY; CDR2 reads FYNNEI. This CDR3 has 13 residues. The V and J ends lost 4 bases and 4 bases respectively, with 9 bases between them.

This chain links TRBV28 with TRBJ2-1; TRBD2 matches at 13 bases. The CDR3 loop spans 15 amino acids. Trimming cost V 6 bases and J 9 bases; bases outside gene matches: 8. CDR1 is MDHEN, CDR2 SYDVKM, per germline. CDR3 region: CASRPGLAGRGEQFF. CDR3 DNA sequence: TGTGCCAGCAGACCGGGACTAGCGGGACGAGGTGAGCAGTTCTTC.

J is TRBJ2-3 and V is TRBV11-2; 9 bases match TRBD1. Germline lookup yields CDR1 SGHAT and CDR2 FQNNGV. The CDR3 totals 16 residues. V lost 5 bases to trimming and J lost 5 bases; unmatched junction nucleotides: 11. CDR3 DNA: TGTGCCAGCAGCCAACTGGGACAGGGATTCGGAGATACGCAGTATTTT. Translating gives CASSQLGQGFGDTQYF. The entire variable domain, with the rest obtained from reference TRBV11-2 and TRBJ2-3, is as follows: EAGVAQSPRYKIIEKRQSVAFWCNPISGHATLYWYQQILGQGPKLLIQFQNNGVVDDSQLPKDRFSAERLKGVDSTLKIQPAKLEDSAVYLCASSQLGQGFGDTQYFGPGTRLTVL.

The CDR3 DNA reads as TGTGCCAGCAGTTTAGATTACGGAACCTACGAGCAGTACTTC. Its translation is CASSLDYGTYEQYF. This chain connects TRBV27 to TRBJ2-7; D not certain. Trimming cost V 2 bases and J 2 bases, with 10 bases left between them. The CDR3 runs 14 residues. Germline V gives CDR1 MNHEY, CDR2 SMNVEV (reference sequence).

The CDR3 loop reads CASSRATGELFF. CDR3 DNA sequence: TGTGCCAGCAGCAGAGCCACCGGGGAGCTGTTTTTT. This chain joins TRBV5-6 and TRBJ2-2; D not certain. Per the germline V gene, CDR1 is SGHDT and CDR2 is YYEEEE. The CDR3 contains 12 residues. V was shortened by 4 bases and J by 4 bases, with 5 bases between the two germline ends.

The gene calls are TRBV4-3 and TRBJ2-5, with TRBD2 identical over 7 bases. V was clipped by 0 bases and J by 3 bases; unmatched bases: 10. The CDR3 loop spans 17 amino acids. Germline-derived CDR1 and CDR2 are LGHNA and YSLEER. CDR3 DNA sequence: TGCGCCAGCAGCCAAGATGGGGGGGATTGCCCCAAAGAGACCCAGTACTTC. This codes for CASSQDGGDCPKETQYF.

The chain combines TRBV11-2 with TRBJ2-7, with D possibly being TRBD1 or TRBD2 (5 bases each). This CDR3 is built from 15 residues. V shed 4 bases and J shed 0 bases, with 13 bases lying between them. In germline, CDR1 is SGHAT, CDR2 FQNNGV. Here the CDR3 reads CASSSFEGSSYEQYF. Written as DNA, the CDR3 is TGTGCCAGCAGCTCATTCGAGGGGAGCTCCTACGAGCAGTACTTC. The variable domain in full, completed from reference TRBV11-2 and TRBJ2-7, reads EAGVAQSPRYKIIEKRQSVAFWCNPISGHATLYWYQQILGQGPKLLIQFQNNGVVDDSQLPKDRFSAERLKGVDSTLKIQPAKLEDSAVYLCASSSFEGSSYEQYFGPGTRLTVT.

This rearrangement joins TRBV5-4 to TRBJ1-1; D may be TRBD1 (5 bases). The CDR3 covers 15 residues. Germline CDR1 reads SGHNT; CDR2 reads YYREEE (reference sequence). Between the trimmed V and J ends, which lost 4 bases and 2 bases, there was a span of 15 bases. For the CDR3, the DNA is TGTGCCAGCAGCCAAGAGGACACACCTAACACTGAAGCTTTCTTT. Its translation is CASSQEDTPNTEAFF.

This chain uses TRBV13 with TRBJ2-7; D assignment may be TRBD1 or TRBD2 (5 bases each). Germline-derived CDR1 and CDR2 are PRHDT and FYEKMQ (reference sequence). The ends were cut back, 5 bases at V and 4 bases at J, with 15 bases in the middle. The CDR3 is 14 amino acids. In DNA form, the CDR3 reads TGTGCCAGCAGCGGGGGTGGCGCCCAGTACGAGCAGTACTTC. Translation: CASSGGGAQYEQYF.

J is TRBJ1-4 and V is TRBV7-2; 8 bases line up with TRBD1. V lost 2 bases and J lost 3; bases outside the gene matches: 2. Germline V gene sequence: CDR1 SGHTA, CDR2 FQGNSA. This CDR3 is built from 15 residues. CDR3: CASSLQGASNEKLFF. The DNA of the CDR3 is TGTGCCAGCAGCTTACAGGGGGCGTCTAATGAAAAACTGTTTTTT.

The chain combines TRBV28 with TRBJ2-3, with a weak D call TRBD1 (5 bases). V was trimmed by 0 bases and J by 3 bases, leaving 10 bases between them. Germline values: CDR1 MDHEN, CDR2 SYDVKM. The CDR3 length is 15 residues. In nucleotides, the CDR3 is TGTGCCAGCAGTTTATGGGCCCAGGGTACAGATACGCAGTATTTT. It translates to CASSLWAQGTDTQYF.